These 24 T cell receptor beta chains were all obtained from the same sample, sequenced in a study of beta chain features in type 1 diabetes. Expressed TCRB transcripts were sequenced after all isolated RNA was converted to cDNA. Libraries were prepared by immunoSEQ multiplex PCR; TCRdb keeps only in-frame clonotypes and omits some of them. This repertoire shows 970,000 or so clones, roughly 16% found once; its top ten account for 0.023%. The source material was naive CD4+ T cells from blood. All receptors derive from a woman under 30 in good health.

This clone was found a few times. The rearrangement links TRBV7-8 to TRBJ2-1; 11 bases match TRBD2. The CDR3 contains 16 residues. Germline CDR1 reads SGHVS; CDR2 reads FQNEAQ. V lost 5 bases and J lost 7; bases outside the gene matches: 10. The chain's CDR3 is CASSPRLAGSYNEQFF. As DNA, the CDR3 is TGTGCCAGCAGCCCACGACTAGCGGGATCGTATAATGAGCAGTTCTTC. The entire variable domain, with the rest obtained from reference TRBV7-8 and TRBJ2-1, is as follows: GAGVSQSPRYKVAKRGQDVALRCDPISGHVSLFWYQQALGQGPEFLTYFQNEAQLDKSGLPSDRFFAERPEGSVSTLKIQRTQQEDSAVYLCASSPRLAGSYNEQFFGPGTRLTVL.

There are a few counts of this clone. The CDR3 spells CASSPTDRYIQYF. The DNA of the CDR3 is TGCGCCAGCAGCCCTACGGATCGGTACATTCAGTACTTC. This chain links TRBV5-1 with TRBJ2-4; the D is unclear. This CDR3 is 13 amino acids long. V lost 4 bases and J 8 bases, leaving 13 bases between the germline ends. Germline lookup yields CDR1 SGHRS and CDR2 YFSETQ. Based on the CDR3 plus reference TRBV5-1 and TRBJ2-4, the full variable domain is KAGVTQTPRYLIKTRGQQVTLSCSPISGHRSVSWYQQTPGQGLQFLFEYFSETQRNKGNFPGRFSGRQFSNSRSEMNVSTLELGDSALYLCASSPTDRYIQYFGAGTRLSVL.

This clone was observed a few times. The chain carries TRBV19 and TRBJ2-6, with no clear D. The V gene lost 3 bases and the J gene lost 0 bases, with 6 bases spanning the gap. From germline, CDR1 is LNHDA and CDR2 SQIVND (reference sequence). The CDR3 contains 15 residues. The CDR3 DNA reads TGTGCCAGTAGTATTTACAGCTCTGGGGCCAACGTCCTGACTTTC. Translation: CASSIYSSGANVLTF.

The chain combines TRBV7-9 with TRBJ1-3, with 7 bases identical to TRBD1. The CDR3 spans 14 residues. V lost 5 bases, J lost 2 bases, and 3 bases stayed unmatched. Germline lookup yields CDR1 SEHNR and CDR2 FQNEAQ (reference sequence). The CDR3 DNA is TGTGCCAGCAGCAATACAGGGGCTGGAAACACCATATATTTT. This gives the protein CASSNTGAGNTIYF.

V is TRBV5-4 and J is TRBJ2-6, with 7 bases that match TRBD2. This CDR3 has 16 residues. The V segment lost 6 bases and the J segment 0 bases; nucleotides outside the gene matches: 6. Germline CDR1 SGHNT, CDR2 YYREEE (reference sequence). The CDR3 coding sequence is TGTGCCAGCACGCCGGGAGGAAGCTCTGGGGCCAACGTCCTGACTTTC. Translated: CASTPGGSSGANVLTF.

V usage is TRBV28 and J usage is TRBJ1-2, with TRBD1 matching over 7 bases. CDR1 and CDR2 from the germline V gene are MDHEN and SYDVKM. J gave up 5 bases and V 6 bases, and 12 bases lay outside the gene matches. CDR3 length: 15 amino acids. CDR3 DNA sequence: TGTGCCAGCAGCTCCTCGGGTCAGGGGGAGTATGGCTACACCTTC. Translating it yields CASSSSGQGEYGYTF.

This clone has a handful of counts. This chain uses TRBV29-1 with TRBJ1-1, with 11 bases that match TRBD1. CDR1 SQVTM and CDR2 ANQGSEA come from the germline V gene. Trimming cost V 7 bases and J 4 bases; bases outside gene matches: 2. This CDR3 spans 12 amino acids. CDR3 DNA: TGCAGCGGGGGACAGGGGGGCACTGAAGCTTTCTTT. Encoded protein: CSGGQGGTEAFF. Based on the CDR3 plus reference TRBV29-1 and TRBJ1-1, the full variable domain is SAVISQKPSRDICQRGTSLTIQCQVDSQVTMMFWYRQQPGQSLTLIATANQGSEATYESGFVIDKFPISRPNLTFSTLTVSNMSPEDSSIYLCSGGQGGTEAFFGQGTRLTVV.

This clone was seen more than once but under ten times. The chain uses TRBV7-2 and TRBJ1-1, with D unresolved. CDR1 is SGHTA and CDR2 is FQGNSA in the germline V gene. CDR3 length: 14 amino acids. V was shortened by 7 bases and J by 3 bases, with 15 bases between the two germline ends. Written as DNA, the CDR3 is TGTGCCAGCACCCTAGTTGTGGCATACACTGAAGCTTTCTTT. It codes for CASTLVVAYTEAFF. Looking up the rest from reference TRBV7-2 and TRBJ1-1 gives the full variable domain: GAGVSQSPSNKVTEKGKDVELRCDPISGHTALYWYRQSLGQGLEFLIYFQGNSAPDKSGLPSDRFSAERTGGSVSTLTIQRTQQEDSAVYLCASTLVVAYTEAFFGQGTRLTVV.

In its sample, this clone was seen a few times. The sample carries other DNA sequences with the same CDR3. V and J are TRBV7-2 and TRBJ2-5; D uncertain. Germline CDR1 and CDR2: SGHTA and FQGNSA. This CDR3 comprises 12 residues. V lost 5 bases, J lost 4 bases, and 8 bases lay in between. The CDR3 loop is CASSRNRETQYF. The CDR3 DNA sequence: TGTGCCAGCAGCCGAAATCGAGAGACCCAGTACTTC.

The chain is built from TRBV5-8 and TRBJ2-7; no reliable D call. The germline gives CDR1 SGHTS, CDR2 YDEGEE. V lost 3 bases, J lost 3 bases, and 7 bases lay in between. The CDR3 is made up of 12 amino acids. As DNA, the CDR3 is TGTGCCAGCAGCTCGATATACTACGAGCAGTACTTC. Translated: CASSSIYYEQYF.

This sequence joins TRBV9 and TRBJ2-1, with 7 nucleotides matching TRBD2. Per the germline V gene, CDR1 is SGDLS and CDR2 is YYNGEE. The V and J ends lost 4 bases and 9 bases, in that order; junction bases with no gene match: 7. The CDR3 runs 13 residues. CDR3 amino acids: CASSTYVAGEQFF. The CDR3 nucleotides are TGTGCCAGCAGCACTTATGTAGCGGGTGAGCAGTTCTTC.

A few counts support this clone. CDR3 DNA sequence: TGTGCCGCAGGGGGGGATCATGAGCAGTTCTTC. This codes for CAAGGDHEQFF. This chain connects TRBV5-4 to TRBJ2-1, with D possibly being TRBD1 or TRBD2 (7 bases each). Per germline, CDR1 SGHNT and CDR2 YYREEE (reference sequence). The CDR3 extends over 11 amino acids. V gave up 10 bases and J gave up 8 bases, with 13 bases separating them.

As to this clone: The same CDR3 also results from other DNA sequences found in this sample. The genes are TRBV10-3 and TRBJ2-3; no definite D call. The V gene's germline CDR1 is ENHRY and CDR2 SYGVKD. The CDR3 is made up of 11 amino acids. Trimming shortened V by 6 bases and J by 2 bases, and 3 bases separated the two germline ends. This CDR3 reads CAIRSTDTQYF. The CDR3 DNA reads as TGTGCCATCAGATCCACAGATACGCAGTATTTT.

The V and J genes are TRBV10-3 and TRBJ2-7; TRBD1 matches 9 bases. Germline V lookup: CDR1 ENHRY, CDR2 SYGVKD. V lost 6 bases, J lost 5 bases, and 5 bases stayed unmatched. The CDR3 spans 13 residues. The CDR3 spells CAIRGQGSHEQYF. The CDR3, as DNA: TGTGCCATCAGGGGACAGGGTAGCCACGAGCAGTACTTC.

This clone has only a few counts. The chain links TRBV7-2 to TRBJ1-2; no firm D call. Germline values: CDR1 SGHTA, CDR2 FQGNSA. Trimming took 3 bases from V and 8 from J, leaving 13 bases between them. The CDR3 extends over 13 amino acids. The CDR3 reads CASSFALPGGYTF. For the CDR3, the DNA is TGTGCCAGCAGCTTCGCCCTTCCAGGAGGCTACACCTTC.

J is TRBJ2-1 and V is TRBV11-1; the D is unclear. CDR3 size: 16 residues. The V and J ends lost 1 base and 2 bases respectively, with 12 bases between them. From germline, CDR1 is SGHAT and CDR2 FQDESV (reference sequence). CDR3 coding DNA: TGTGCCAGCAGCTTAGGCACACGATCTACCTACAATGAGCAGTTCTTC. Translated, it gives CASSLGTRSTYNEQFF.

This clone appeared a few times. This chain uses TRBV19 with TRBJ2-6, with D uncertain. Per germline, CDR1 LNHDA and CDR2 SQIVND (reference sequence). The V and J ends lost 3 bases and 2 bases respectively, with 20 bases between them. This CDR3 has 19 amino acids. CDR3 region: CASSIASVYLSAGANVLTF. DNA for the CDR3: TGTGCCAGTAGTATTGCTAGTGTGTACCTCTCTGCTGGGGCCAACGTCCTGACTTTC.

There are a few counts of this clone. V usage is TRBV28 and J usage is TRBJ2-1, with D hard to call. The CDR3 covers 14 residues. Germline lookup yields CDR1 MDHEN and CDR2 SYDVKM. With 5 bases removed from V and 6 bases from J, the gap between germline ends came to 14 bases. CDR3 in DNA: TGTGCCAGCAGTGTACCCGCGGCCTCCAATGAGCAGTTCTTC. Its protein is CASSVPAASNEQFF.

V and J are TRBV6-5 and TRBJ1-5; TRBD1 matches at 7 bases. This CDR3 spans 14 amino acids. The germline V gene has CDR1 MNHEY and CDR2 SVGAGI. V gave up 6 bases and J gave up 3 bases; unmatched junction bases: 5. CDR3 DNA: TGTGCCAGCAGGGGACAGACTACCAATCAGCCCCAGCATTTT. Translated: CASRGQTTNQPQHF.

This clone was seen a handful of times. The chain uses TRBV15 and TRBJ1-5; D gene uncertain. Trimming left V 9 bases short and J 7 bases short, with 4 bases between. Germline-derived CDR1 and CDR2 are LNHNV and YYDKDF (reference sequence). This CDR3 is 9 amino acids long. The CDR3 DNA reads TGTGCCACAGGACAGCCCCAGCATTTT. Amino acids: CATGQPQHF.

CDR3 sequence reads: CASSHGLEETQYF. For the CDR3, the DNA is TGCGCCAGCAGCCATGGACTAGAAGAGACCCAGTACTTC. The rearrangement links TRBV4-3 to TRBJ2-5; 7 positions agree with TRBD2. Germline V gene lookup returns CDR1 LGHNA and CDR2 YSLEER. This CDR3 contains 13 residues. The V gene end was trimmed by 3 bases and the J gene end by 3 bases; junction bases not matched to a gene: 1.

This clone was detected a few times. V and J are TRBV18 and TRBJ2-5, with D unclear. The CDR3 contains 14 residues. The V end lost 3 bases, the J end lost 2 bases, and 10 bases lay between the germline ends. Germline CDR1 reads KGHSH; CDR2 reads LQKENI. In DNA form, the CDR3 reads TGTGCCAGCTCACCGGATGGGTATCAAGAGACCCAGTACTTC. The encoded protein is CASSPDGYQETQYF.

The table lists this clone with a few counts. The chain employs TRBV7-8 and TRBJ2-1; D gene unclear. There are 15 residues in the CDR3. Germline V gene data show CDR1 as SGHVS and CDR2 as FQNEAQ. V was pared by 0 bases and J by 8 bases, with 14 bases between. CDR3 nucleotides: TGTGCCAGCAGCTTAGCACGCGGCCCCTGGCATGAGCAGTTCTTC. Encoded protein: CASSLARGPWHEQFF.

The gene calls are TRBV4-2 and TRBJ2-7; TRBD1 might be the D (5 bases). Trimming stripped 4 bases from V and 5 bases from J, with 9 bases between. CDR1 LGHNA and CDR2 YNFKEQ come from the germline V gene. This CDR3 has 12 residues. This CDR3 is CASSLFRDEQYF. CDR3 sequence (DNA): TGTGCCAGCAGCCTTTTCAGGGACGAGCAGTACTTC.